The clone carrying this T cell receptor beta chain turned up a few times. The antigen is undetermined. This entry comes from a study of T cells after yellow fever vaccination. Whole-study results and caveats: Few clonotypes appeared in both CD4 and CD8 compartments. Re-detected after boosting: most primary clones, approximately 97% of CD4 and 80% to 90% of CD8. Weaker overall, the secondary response nonetheless peaked faster (day 5 versus 15).

Making TCR cDNA involved 5'RACE template switching, which added UMIs and a universal primer site. TCRdb redid the calling of the 5' RACE reads with MiXCR, one entry per CDR3 protein. The sample contains more than 450,000 distinct CDR3 sequences, roughly 22% of which appear only once. Trimming pared 4 bases from V and 5 bases from J, leaving 15 bases between. Germline V gives CDR1 WNHNN, CDR2 SYGVQD (reference sequence). This CDR3 contains 14 residues. V usage is TRBV10-1 and J usage is TRBJ2-7; unclear D gene. This TCR was recovered from a young man who received the YFV17D yellow fever vaccine. Sequenced here: PBMCs, sampled approximately 20 days after the first yellow fever vaccination. CDR3 DNA sequence: TGCGCCAGCAGTGCAGAACTGGTATCGGACGAGCAGTACTTC. Protein product: CASSAELVSDEQYF.